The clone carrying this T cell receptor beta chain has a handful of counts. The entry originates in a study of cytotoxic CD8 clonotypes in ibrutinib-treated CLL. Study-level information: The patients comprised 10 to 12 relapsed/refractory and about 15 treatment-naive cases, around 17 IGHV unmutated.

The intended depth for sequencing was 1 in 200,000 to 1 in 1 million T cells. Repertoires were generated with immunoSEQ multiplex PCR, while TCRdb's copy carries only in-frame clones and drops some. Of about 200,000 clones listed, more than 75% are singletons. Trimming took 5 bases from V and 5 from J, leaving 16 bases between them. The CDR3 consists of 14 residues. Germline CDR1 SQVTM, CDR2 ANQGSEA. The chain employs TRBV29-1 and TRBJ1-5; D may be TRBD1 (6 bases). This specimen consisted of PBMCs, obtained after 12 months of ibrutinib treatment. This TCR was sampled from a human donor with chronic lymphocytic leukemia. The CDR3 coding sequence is TGCAGCGTTAAAGCCTTAGGGGGAGATCAGCCCCAGCATTTT. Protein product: CSVKALGGDQPQHF. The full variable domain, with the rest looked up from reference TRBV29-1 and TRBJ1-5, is SAVISQKPSRDICQRGTSLTIQCQVDSQVTMMFWYRQQPGQSLTLIATANQGSEATYESGFVIDKFPISRPNLTFSTLTVSNMSPEDSSIYLCSVKALGGDQPQHFGDGTRLSIL.